This TCR beta chain derives from a study of T cell responses to AZD1222 COVID-19 vaccine. About this clone: Antigen: not known.

TCRdb's table, derived via immunoSEQ multiplex PCR, lists solely in-frame clones and lacks some. The data hold some 80,000 clones, with roughly 80% observed a single time. Trimming stripped 7 bases from V and 4 bases from J, with 12 bases between. CDR1 and CDR2 (germline): MNHEY, SVGAGI. CDR3 length: 13 amino acids. Study conclusions and caveats: Researchers took repertoire samples only after the peak T cell response had come. Donors were mostly white British, more females; clonal diversity possibly underestimated.

This TCR derives from an adult who received the MenACWY meningococcal vaccine as a control. V gene TRBV6-5 combines with J gene TRBJ2-3; D ambiguous. This material consisted of peripheral blood, taken 28 days after the second dose of the MenACWY control vaccine. The CDR3 sequence is CASTSEVPDTQYF. The CDR3 nucleotides read TGTGCCAGCACGTCCGAGGTCCCAGATACGCAGTATTTT.